This T cell receptor beta chain was recovered during a study of blood T cell repertoires in COVID-19. The overall study: PBMCs, B-cell-depleted T cells, or T cells provided the cDNA or gDNA that made up the material.

In the original analysis: Amplification of reference gene primers was used by the study to estimate nucleated cell counts. Using immunoSEQ multiplex PCR, the repertoire was profiled, and TCRdb retains in-frame clones only, with some absent. D and trimming were read from the DNA, whereas the V and J calls and clone size are those reported in that table. The table lists more than 250,000 clones, roughly 84% of them singletons, with 1% in the top ten. This CDR3 spans 15 amino acids. The V and J ends lost 6 bases and 4 bases respectively, with 16 bases between them. CDR1 LNHDA and CDR2 SQIVND come from the germline V gene (reference sequence).

V usage is TRBV19 and J usage is TRBJ1-5; D might be TRBD1 (6 bases). The sequence derives from a man over 45 with active or convalescent COVID-19. Sequencing used peripheral blood. The CDR3 DNA reads TGTGCCAGTAGATCAGGGGTGGACAGAAATCAGCCCCAGCATTTT. Its translation: CASRSGVDRNQPQHF.